Sequencing of this TCR beta chain was carried out in a study of human T cells and chemical hapten exposure. Study results and limitations: Donors were affected by alopecia, so their immune reaction might vary from that of healthy individuals.

In its sample, this clonotype was seen a few times. The antigen remains unidentified. One entry per CDR3 protein results from TCRdb running MiXCR on the RACE reads. This table has around 99,000 distinct CDR3 sequences, about an eighth appearing once. V was pared by 5 bases and J by 7 bases, with 18 bases between. This CDR3 region has 16 residues. Germline lookup yields CDR1 MGHRA and CDR2 YSYEKL. Described time point: patch test 1, 2 weeks after DPC sensitization. Stated treatment: therapeutic diphenylcyclopropenone sensitization with weekly scalp DPC. Total RNA extraction was carried out from unfractionated whole blood.

The sample here was whole blood, taken in connection with sensitization to the hapten diphenylcyclopropenone (DPC). The chain combines TRBV4-1 with TRBJ1-6; no reliable D call. This clonotype was sampled from a woman between 40 and 50 years old with alopecia areata. Some clones in this sample may be carry-over from other donors' samples. CDR3 residues: CASSKEGPPANSPLHF. In nucleotides, the CDR3 is TGCGCCAGCAGCAAGGAGGGCCCCCCGGCGAATTCACCCCTCCACTTT.